This T cell receptor beta chain was documented in a study of PD-1 blockade in mismatch repair-deficient tumors. General study results and limits: Rapid post-treatment expansion, then contraction, generally preceding radiologic response, marked tumor-resident clones.

To note about this clone: What it binds is not known.

Here immunoSEQ multiplex PCR was the method, and the copy in TCRdb shows in-frame clones only, minus some. Of 100,000 or so clones listed, 82% are singletons. The CDR3 totals 13 residues. Germline CDR1 and CDR2: MNHNY and SVGAGI (reference sequence). V shed 4 bases and J 3 bases; nucleotides not matched to a gene: 2. The sequence came from an adult with mismatch repair-deficient cancer. The specimen was peripheral blood, collected approximately 36 weeks after starting pembrolizumab. The rearrangement links TRBV6-6 to TRBJ2-7; TRBD2 agrees at 8 bases. DNA of the CDR3: TGTGCCAGCAGTTCCGGGACTAGCTACGAGCAGTACTTC. It encodes CASSSGTSYEQYF.